This T cell receptor (beta chain) emerged from a study of blood T cell repertoires in COVID-19. Study information: T cells, B-cell-depleted T cells, or PBMCs provided the cDNA or gDNA that served as material.

Trimming removed 3 bases at V and 2 bases at J, with 10 bases between. Germline CDR1 and CDR2: SQVTM and ANQGSEA. The CDR3 sequence is 13 residues long. As handled by the study authors: Estimated nucleated cell counts came from reference gene primer amplification. The data were produced by immunoSEQ multiplex PCR, yet TCRdb's version contains in-frame clones alone and is incomplete. For V, J and clone size, that table is used; D and trimming come from the DNA. Among some 140,000 clones, approximately 81% were seen once, and the ten largest hold over 7.5%. Sequencing was performed on peripheral blood. This rearrangement joins TRBV29-1 to TRBJ2-5, with TRBD2 as a possible D gene (6 bases). The sequence came from a woman aged 55 to 70 with active or convalescent COVID-19. This CDR3 is CSVEETSQETQYF. The CDR3 bases are TGCAGCGTTGAGGAGACTAGTCAAGAGACCCAGTACTTC.